A single sample is the source of the 13 T cell receptor beta chains below, sequenced in a study of shared clonotypes between healthy human individuals. The assay was immunoSEQ multiplex PCR, and TCRdb's table has in-frame clones only and misses some. The sample yields about 660,000 clones, roughly 70% seen once. Sequencing was performed on memory CD4+ T cells sorted from blood. This sample's subset: CD45RA-negative fraction. Receptors originate from a young woman in good health.

This chain connects TRBV6-1 to TRBJ2-1; D might be TRBD1 (6 bases). V gave up 1 base and J gave up 12 bases, with 13 bases separating them. Germline loops: CDR1 MNHNS, CDR2 SASEGT. The CDR3 has 13 residues. The CDR3 loop is CASSEVGAGVQFF. CDR3 coding DNA: TGTGCCAGCAGTGAAGTGGGGGCGGGCGTGCAGTTCTTC.

This sequence joins TRBV19 and TRBJ2-1, with D uncertain. Germline lookup yields CDR1 LNHDA and CDR2 SQIVND (reference sequence). Deletions cut 5 bases from V and 3 bases from J, with 8 bases between. This CDR3 spans 13 amino acids. CDR3: CASSAARYNEQFF. CDR3 coding DNA: TGTGCCAGTAGTGCCGCCCGCTACAATGAGCAGTTCTTC.

In its sample, this clone was seen a few times. The V and J genes are TRBV28 and TRBJ2-7, with TRBD2 matching 7 bases. This CDR3 region has 16 residues. Per the germline V gene, CDR1 is MDHEN and CDR2 is SYDVKM. Unmatched junction bases numbered 16, after V lost 4 bases and J lost 7 bases. This CDR3 reads CASSSFHRDGGNEQYF. The CDR3 DNA reads as TGTGCCAGCAGTTCATTTCACCGGGACGGGGGGAATGAGCAGTACTTC.

The chain combines TRBV5-4 with TRBJ2-3; D gene uncertain. CDR3 size: 15 residues. The ends were cut back, 4 bases at V and 2 bases at J, with 14 bases in the middle. In germline, CDR1 is SGHNT, CDR2 YYREEE (reference sequence). The chain's CDR3 is CASSPPLSYTDTQYF. For the CDR3, the DNA is TGTGCCAGCAGCCCACCTCTGTCTTACACAGATACGCAGTATTTT. Full variable domain (rest looked up from reference TRBV5-4 and TRBJ2-3): ETGVTQSPTHLIKTRGQQVTLRCSSQSGHNTVSWYQQALGQGPQFIFQYYREEENGRGNFPPRFSGLQFPNYSSELNVNALELDDSALYLCASSPPLSYTDTQYFGPGTRLTVL.

This clone was counted only a few times. The V and J genes are TRBV30 and TRBJ1-4, with 7 bases lining up with TRBD1. Germline loops: CDR1 GTSNPN, CDR2 SVGIG (reference sequence). V shed 1 base and J 5 bases; nucleotides not matched to a gene: 4. The CDR3 is 14 amino acids. Here the CDR3 DNA reads TGTGCCTGGAGTGCCCCGGGACAGAATGAAAAACTGTTTTTT. As protein: CAWSAPGQNEKLFF.

For this clone: The identical CDR3 is also encoded by other nucleotide sequences in the sample. This chain connects TRBV19 to TRBJ2-4, with D possibly matching TRBD1 (5 bases). The length of the CDR3 is 16 residues. Trimming took 1 base from V and 0 from J, leaving 10 bases between them. Per the germline V gene, CDR1 is LNHDA and CDR2 is SQIVND (reference sequence). This chain's CDR3 is CASSIGTGLAKNIQYF. In nucleotides, the CDR3 is TGTGCCAGTAGTATAGGCACAGGATTAGCCAAAAACATTCAGTACTTC.

This chain uses TRBV5-1 with TRBJ1-1, with 8 positions matching TRBD1. CDR3 length equals 17 residues. CDR1 is SGHRS, CDR2 YFSETQ, per germline. Germline trimming cut 2 bases from V and 0 bases from J; bases unmatched to any gene: 9. CDR3 DNA sequence: TGCGCCAGCAGCTTAAAAGGGGGGACAGGAGTGAACACTGAAGCTTTCTTT. Translating gives CASSLKGGTGVNTEAFF.

This clone came up once. The V call is TRBV6-5, the J call TRBJ1-2; D is ambiguous. In germline, CDR1 is MNHEY, CDR2 SVGAGI. There are 16 residues in the CDR3. Trimming removed 0 bases at V and 6 bases at J, with 17 bases between. CDR3 sequence reads: CASSYSPDPKGNGYTF. In DNA form, the CDR3 reads TGTGCCAGCAGTTACTCCCCGGACCCTAAAGGGAATGGCTACACCTTC.

Comments on this clone: It is likely a read error: a sequence one base away is far more abundant. V is TRBV7-9 and J is TRBJ2-2, with D perhaps TRBD1 or TRBD2 (5 bases each). The CDR3 consists of 12 residues. The V gene's germline CDR1 is SEHNR and CDR2 FQNEAQ (reference sequence). Written as DNA, the CDR3 is TGTGCCAGCACAGGGAACACCGGGGAGCTGTCTTTT. Translating it yields CASTGNTGELSF.

CDR3 sequence reads: CSVERGQGYEQYF. CDR3 coding DNA: TGCAGCGTTGAAAGGGGACAGGGCTACGAGCAGTACTTC. This chain connects TRBV29-1 to TRBJ2-5, with TRBD1 matching 9 bases. With the DNA end fitting TRBJ2-7 better, the J assignment may be wrong. The CDR3 length is 13 residues. Germline V gene lookup returns CDR1 SQVTM and CDR2 ANQGSEA.

V gene TRBV7-6 combines with J gene TRBJ2-5; perhaps TRBD2 as D (6 bases). The CDR3 is made up of 13 amino acids. V dropped 3 bases and J dropped 7 bases, with 12 bases sitting between them. The germline V gene has CDR1 SGHVS and CDR2 FNYEAQ. The CDR3 sequence is CASSFRERGTQYF. The CDR3 region has the DNA TGTGCCAGCAGCTTTCGGGAGAGAGGGACCCAGTACTTC.

With regard to this clone: In the same sample, other DNA sequences code for this CDR3. CDR3 region: CAWSAGRNQPQHF. The CDR3 nucleotides are TGTGCCTGGAGTGCTGGGAGAAATCAGCCCCAGCATTTT. This chain uses TRBV30 with TRBJ1-5, with D hard to call. V dropped 1 base and J dropped 4 bases, with 8 bases sitting between them. This CDR3 comprises 13 residues. Germline-derived CDR1 and CDR2 are GTSNPN and SVGIG (reference sequence).

The chain couples TRBV6-1 to TRBJ2-5, with D uncertain. The germline V and J ends were trimmed by 0 bases and 2 bases, with 10 bases remaining between them. The CDR3 runs 15 residues. Germline-derived CDR1 and CDR2 are MNHNS and SASEGT. The CDR3 loop is CASSEANRIQETQYF. The CDR3 DNA reads TGTGCCAGCAGTGAAGCGAACCGAATACAAGAGACCCAGTACTTC.